The clone carrying this T cell receptor beta chain was detected only once. Its target is unknown. Assay used: immunoSEQ multiplex PCR; TCRdb lists only in-frame clones, some missing. Of around 30,000 clones listed, 90% to 95% are singletons. The data stem from a study of T cell clones after liver transplantation. The CDR3 covers 12 residues. The germline V gene has CDR1 MDHEN and CDR2 SYDVKM. Trimming took off 6 bases at V and 9 bases at J, with 12 bases between the two ends. General study results and limits: Circulating graft-donor-reactive CD4 TCRbeta sequences fell significantly post-transplant in 5 of 8 subjects. Post-transplant time points were not standardized, so conclusions are preliminary.

The chain joins TRBV28 to TRBJ2-1; D uncertain. The clonotype comes from a human patient who received a liver transplant. Some T cells may trace back to the graft donor. Source: CD8+ T cells from blood, taken 12 months after liver transplant. CDR3 in amino acids: CASSQFDLEQFF. The CDR3 DNA follows: TGTGCCAGCAGCCAATTCGATCTTGAGCAGTTCTTC. The full variable domain, rest sourced from reference TRBV28 and TRBJ2-1, is DVKVTQSSRYLVKRTGEKVFLECVQDMDHENMFWYRQDPGLGLRLIYFSYDVKMKEKGDIPEGYSVSREKKERFSLILESASTNQTSMYLCASSQFDLEQFFGPGTRLTVL.